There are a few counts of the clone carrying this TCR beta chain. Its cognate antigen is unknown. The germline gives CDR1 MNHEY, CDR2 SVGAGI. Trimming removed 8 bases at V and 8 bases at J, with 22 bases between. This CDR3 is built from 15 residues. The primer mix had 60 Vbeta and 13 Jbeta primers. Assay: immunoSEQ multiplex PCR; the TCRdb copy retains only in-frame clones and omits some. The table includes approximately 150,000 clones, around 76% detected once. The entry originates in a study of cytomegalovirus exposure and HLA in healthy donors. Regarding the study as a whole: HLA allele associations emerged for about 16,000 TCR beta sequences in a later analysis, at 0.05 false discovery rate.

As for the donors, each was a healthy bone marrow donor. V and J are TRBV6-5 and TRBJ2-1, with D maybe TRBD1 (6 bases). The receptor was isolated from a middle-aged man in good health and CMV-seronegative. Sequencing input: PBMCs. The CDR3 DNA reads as TGTGCCAGCGGGGGCTTAAGAGGGAGTCGCCATGAGCAGTTCTTC. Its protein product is CASGGLRGSRHEQFF.